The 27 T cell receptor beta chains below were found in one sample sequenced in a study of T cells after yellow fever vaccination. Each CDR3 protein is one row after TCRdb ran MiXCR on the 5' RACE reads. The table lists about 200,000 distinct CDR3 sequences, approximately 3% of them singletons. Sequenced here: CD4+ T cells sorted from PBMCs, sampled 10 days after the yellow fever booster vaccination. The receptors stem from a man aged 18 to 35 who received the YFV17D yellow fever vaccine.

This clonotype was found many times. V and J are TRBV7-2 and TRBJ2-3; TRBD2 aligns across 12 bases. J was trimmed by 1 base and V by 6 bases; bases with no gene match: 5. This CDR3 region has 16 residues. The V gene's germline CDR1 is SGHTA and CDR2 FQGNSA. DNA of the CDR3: TGTGCCAGCAGTTTTCGACTAGCGGGGGGCACAGATACGCAGTATTTT. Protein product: CASSFRLAGGTDTQYF. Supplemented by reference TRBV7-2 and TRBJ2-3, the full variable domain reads GAGVSQSPSNKVTEKGKDVELRCDPISGHTALYWYRQSLGQGLEFLIYFQGNSAPDKSGLPSDRFSAERTGGSVSTLTIQRTQQEDSAVYLCASSFRLAGGTDTQYFGPGTRLTVL.

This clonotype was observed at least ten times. CDR3 sequence reads: CASSPGTGTMGEKLFF. CDR3 nucleotide sequence: TGCGCCAGCAGCCCCGGCACCGGGACAATGGGTGAAAAACTGTTTTTT. The chain recombines TRBV4-1 with TRBJ1-4; the D gene is possibly TRBD1 (6 bases). The CDR3 extends over 16 amino acids. V gave up 4 bases and J gave up 7 bases, with 19 bases separating them. Germline V lookup: CDR1 MGHRA, CDR2 YSYEKL.

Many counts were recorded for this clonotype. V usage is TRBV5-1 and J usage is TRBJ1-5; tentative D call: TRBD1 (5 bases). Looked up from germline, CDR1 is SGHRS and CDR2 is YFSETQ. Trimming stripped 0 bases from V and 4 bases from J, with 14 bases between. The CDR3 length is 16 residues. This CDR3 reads CASSLGARDGNQPQHF. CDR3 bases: TGCGCCAGCAGCTTGGGCGCTCGGGACGGGAATCAGCCCCAGCATTTT. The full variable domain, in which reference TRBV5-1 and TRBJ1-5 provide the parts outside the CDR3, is KAGVTQTPRYLIKTRGQQVTLSCSPISGHRSVSWYQQTPGQGLQFLFEYFSETQRNKGNFPGRFSGRQFSNSRSEMNVSTLELGDSALYLCASSLGARDGNQPQHFGDGTRLSIL.

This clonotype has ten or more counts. The CDR3 is CASSFSGGLEQYF. The DNA of the CDR3 is TGTGCCAGCAGCTTTAGCGGGGGACTCGAGCAGTACTTC. The J gene is TRBJ2-7, the V gene TRBV3-1, with 9 bases matching TRBD2. CDR3 size: 13 residues. With 5 bases clipped from V and 6 bases from J, the junction kept 5 bases outside the gene matches. In germline, CDR1 is LGHDT, CDR2 YNNKEL (reference sequence).

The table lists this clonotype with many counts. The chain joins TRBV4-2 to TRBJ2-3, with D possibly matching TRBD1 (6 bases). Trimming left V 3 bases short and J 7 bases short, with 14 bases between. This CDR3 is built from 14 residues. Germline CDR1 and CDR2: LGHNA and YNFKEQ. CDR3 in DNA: TGTGCCAGCAGCCAGGAAACAGGGCTTTATACGCAGTATTTT. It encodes CASSQETGLYTQYF.

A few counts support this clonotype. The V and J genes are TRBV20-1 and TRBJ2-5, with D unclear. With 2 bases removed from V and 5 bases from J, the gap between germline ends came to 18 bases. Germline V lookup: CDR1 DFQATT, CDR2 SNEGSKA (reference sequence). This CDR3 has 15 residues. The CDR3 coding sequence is TGCAGTGCTAGACCAGGAAGTGTAATCGGGGAGACCCAGTACTTC. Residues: CSARPGSVIGETQYF.

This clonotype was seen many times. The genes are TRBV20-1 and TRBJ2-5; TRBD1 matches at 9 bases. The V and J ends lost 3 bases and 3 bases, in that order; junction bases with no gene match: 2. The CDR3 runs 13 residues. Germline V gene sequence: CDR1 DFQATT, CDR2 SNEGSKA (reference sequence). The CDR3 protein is CSARGQGKETQYF. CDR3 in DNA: TGCAGTGCTAGGGGACAGGGTAAAGAGACCCAGTACTTC.

The CDR3 DNA follows: TGTGCCAGCAGCTTAGTGGCTAGCGGGGAAGATACGCAGTATTTT. Translated, it gives CASSLVASGEDTQYF. J is TRBJ2-3 and V is TRBV7-6; 9 nucleotides align to TRBD2. V lost 1 base to trimming and J lost 5 bases; unmatched junction nucleotides: 4. The CDR3 is 15 amino acids. Germline assignment: CDR1 SGHVS and CDR2 FNYEAQ.

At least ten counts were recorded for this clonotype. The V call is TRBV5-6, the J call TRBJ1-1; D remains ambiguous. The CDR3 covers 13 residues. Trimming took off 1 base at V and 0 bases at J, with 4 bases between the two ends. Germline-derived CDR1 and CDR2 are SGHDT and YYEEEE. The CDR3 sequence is CASSLPLNTEAFF. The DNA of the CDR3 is TGTGCCAGCAGCTTGCCATTGAACACTGAAGCTTTCTTT.

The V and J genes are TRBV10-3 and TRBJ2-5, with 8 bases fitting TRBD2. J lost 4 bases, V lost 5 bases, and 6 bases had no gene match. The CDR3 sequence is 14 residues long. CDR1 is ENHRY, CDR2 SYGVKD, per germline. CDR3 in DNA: TGTGCCATCAGTAACACCGCGGGGGGAGAGACCCAGTACTTC. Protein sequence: CAISNTAGGETQYF.

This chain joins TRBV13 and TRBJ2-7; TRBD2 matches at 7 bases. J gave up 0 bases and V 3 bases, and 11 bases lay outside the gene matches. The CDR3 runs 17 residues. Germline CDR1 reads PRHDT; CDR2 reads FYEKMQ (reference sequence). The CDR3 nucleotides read TGTGCCAGCAGCTTGTGGGGGGGGACGGCTAGCTCCTACGAGCAGTACTTC. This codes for CASSLWGGTASSYEQYF.

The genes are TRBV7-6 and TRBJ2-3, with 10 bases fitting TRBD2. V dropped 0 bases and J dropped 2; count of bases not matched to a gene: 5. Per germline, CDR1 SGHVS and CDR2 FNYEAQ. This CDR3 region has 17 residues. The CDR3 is CASSLAPSGGSTDTQYF. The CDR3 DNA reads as TGTGCCAGCAGCTTAGCTCCTAGCGGGGGTTCCACAGATACGCAGTATTTT.

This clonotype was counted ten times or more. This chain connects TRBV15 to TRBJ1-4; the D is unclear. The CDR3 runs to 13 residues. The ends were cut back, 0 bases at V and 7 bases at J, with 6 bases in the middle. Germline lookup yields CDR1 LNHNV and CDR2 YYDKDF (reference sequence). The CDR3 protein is CATSRDMLEKLFF. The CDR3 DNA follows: TGTGCCACCAGCAGAGATATGCTTGAAAAACTGTTTTTT.

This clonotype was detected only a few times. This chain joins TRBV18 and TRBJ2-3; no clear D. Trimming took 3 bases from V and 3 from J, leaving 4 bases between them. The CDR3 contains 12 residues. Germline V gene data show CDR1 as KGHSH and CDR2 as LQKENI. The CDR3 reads CASSPQTDTQYF. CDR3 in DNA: TGTGCCAGCTCACCGCAGACAGATACGCAGTATTTT. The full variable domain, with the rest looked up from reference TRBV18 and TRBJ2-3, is NAGVMQNPRHLVRRRGQEARLRCSPMKGHSHVYWYRQLPEEGLKFMVYLQKENIIDESGMPKERFSAEFPKEGPSILRIQQVVRGDSAAYFCASSPQTDTQYFGPGTRLTVL.

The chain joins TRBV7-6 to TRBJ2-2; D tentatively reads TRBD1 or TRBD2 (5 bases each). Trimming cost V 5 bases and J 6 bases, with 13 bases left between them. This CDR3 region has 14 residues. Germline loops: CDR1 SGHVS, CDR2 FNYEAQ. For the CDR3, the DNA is TGTGCCAGCAGCCTCATGACGGGGCCCGGGGAGCTGTTTTTT. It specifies CASSLMTGPGELFF.

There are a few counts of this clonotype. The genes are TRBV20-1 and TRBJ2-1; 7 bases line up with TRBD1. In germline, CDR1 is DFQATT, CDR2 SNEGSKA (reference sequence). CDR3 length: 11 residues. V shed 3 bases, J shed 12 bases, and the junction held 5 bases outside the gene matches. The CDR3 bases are TGCAGTGCTAGGGGACAGTTTAGGCAGTTCTTC. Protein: CSARGQFRQFF.

The CDR3 DNA reads TGCAGCGTTGACAGGGAAAGAGGAGGGCAGTACTTC. It translates to CSVDRERGGQYF. The chain recombines TRBV29-1 with TRBJ2-7; D could derive from TRBD1 or TRBD2 (5 bases each). Germline V gene data show CDR1 as SQVTM and CDR2 as ANQGSEA. V shed 3 bases and J shed 9 bases, with 15 bases lying between them. The CDR3 is 12 amino acids.

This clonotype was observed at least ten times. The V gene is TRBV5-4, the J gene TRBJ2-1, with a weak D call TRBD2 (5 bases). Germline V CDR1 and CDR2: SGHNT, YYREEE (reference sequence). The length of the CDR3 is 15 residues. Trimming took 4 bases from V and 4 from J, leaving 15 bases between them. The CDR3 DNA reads TGTGCCAGCAGCGCCGACTTGGGAGATTACAATGAGCAGTTCTTC. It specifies CASSADLGDYNEQFF. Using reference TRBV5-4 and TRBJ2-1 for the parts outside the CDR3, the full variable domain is ETGVTQSPTHLIKTRGQQVTLRCSSQSGHNTVSWYQQALGQGPQFIFQYYREEENGRGNFPPRFSGLQFPNYSSELNVNALELDDSALYLCASSADLGDYNEQFFGPGTRLTVL.

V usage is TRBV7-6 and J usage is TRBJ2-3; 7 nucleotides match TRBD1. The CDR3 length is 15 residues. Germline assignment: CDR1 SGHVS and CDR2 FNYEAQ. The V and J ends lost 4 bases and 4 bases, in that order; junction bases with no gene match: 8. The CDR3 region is CASSYTSTGADTQYF. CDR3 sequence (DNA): TGTGCCAGCAGCTATACTAGTACAGGGGCAGATACGCAGTATTTT.

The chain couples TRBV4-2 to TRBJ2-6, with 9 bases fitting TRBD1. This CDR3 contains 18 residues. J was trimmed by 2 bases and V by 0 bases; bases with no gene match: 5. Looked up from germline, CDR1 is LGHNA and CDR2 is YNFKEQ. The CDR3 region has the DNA TGTGCCAGCAGCCAAGATACAGGGGGCGCGGCTGGGGCCAACGTCCTGACTTTC. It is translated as CASSQDTGGAAGANVLTF.

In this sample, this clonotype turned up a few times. CDR3 nucleotides: TGTGCCAGCTCACCCTCGACGGCGGAGACCCAGTACTTC. Translating it yields CASSPSTAETQYF. V usage is TRBV18 and J usage is TRBJ2-5, with no clear D. Deletions cut 3 bases from V and 5 bases from J, with 10 bases between. Looked up from germline, CDR1 is KGHSH and CDR2 is LQKENI. The length of the CDR3 is 13 residues.

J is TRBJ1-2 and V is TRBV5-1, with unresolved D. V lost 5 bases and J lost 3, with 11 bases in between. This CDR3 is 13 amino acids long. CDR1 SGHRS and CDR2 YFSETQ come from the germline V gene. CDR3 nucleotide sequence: TGCGCCAGCAGTTTCGACGGGTACTATGGCTACACCTTC. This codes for CASSFDGYYGYTF. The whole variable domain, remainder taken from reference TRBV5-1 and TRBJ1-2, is KAGVTQTPRYLIKTRGQQVTLSCSPISGHRSVSWYQQTPGQGLQFLFEYFSETQRNKGNFPGRFSGRQFSNSRSEMNVSTLELGDSALYLCASSFDGYYGYTFGSGTRLTVV.

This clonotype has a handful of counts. The CDR3: CASSSGTPYGYTF. The CDR3 DNA is TGTGCCAGCAGTTCCGGGACGCCCTATGGCTACACCTTC. The chain is built from TRBV12-3 or TRBV12-4 and TRBJ1-2; D is perhaps TRBD1 (5 bases). This CDR3 spans 13 amino acids. The V end lost 4 bases, the J end lost 4 bases, and 10 bases lay between the germline ends.

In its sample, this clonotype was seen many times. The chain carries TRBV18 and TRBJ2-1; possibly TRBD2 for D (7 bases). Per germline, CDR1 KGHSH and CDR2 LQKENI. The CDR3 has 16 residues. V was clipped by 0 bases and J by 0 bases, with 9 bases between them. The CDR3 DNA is TGTGCCAGCTCACCACCGGCGGGGGCCTCCTACAATGAGCAGTTCTTC. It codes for CASSPPAGASYNEQFF.

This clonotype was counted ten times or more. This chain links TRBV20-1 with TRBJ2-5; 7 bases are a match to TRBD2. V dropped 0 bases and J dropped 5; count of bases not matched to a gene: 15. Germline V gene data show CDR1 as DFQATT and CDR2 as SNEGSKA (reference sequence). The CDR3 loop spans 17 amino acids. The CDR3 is CSARDRPWASGEETQYF. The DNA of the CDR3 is TGCAGTGCTAGAGATCGGCCTTGGGCTAGCGGCGAGGAGACCCAGTACTTC.

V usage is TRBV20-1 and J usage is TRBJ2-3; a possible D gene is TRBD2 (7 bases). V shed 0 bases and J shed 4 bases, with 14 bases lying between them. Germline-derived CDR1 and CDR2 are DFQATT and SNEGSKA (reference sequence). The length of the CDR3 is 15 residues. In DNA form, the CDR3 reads TGCAGTGCTAGAGATTCGGGGGGCCCCCCAGATACGCAGTATTTT. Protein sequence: CSARDSGGPPDTQYF.

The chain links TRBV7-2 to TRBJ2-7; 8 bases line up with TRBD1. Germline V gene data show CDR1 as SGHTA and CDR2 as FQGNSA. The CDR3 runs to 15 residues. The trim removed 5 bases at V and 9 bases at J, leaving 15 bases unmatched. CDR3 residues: CASSSTGTGGVRQYV. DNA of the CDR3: TGTGCCAGCAGCAGTACGGGGACAGGAGGGGTTCGGCAGTACGTC.